The present T cell receptor beta chain was sequenced within a study of patients and donors after allogeneic stem cell transplantation. Losses at the gene ends were 4 bases for V and 15 bases for J; bases not matched to a gene: 14. This CDR3 has 16 residues. CDR1 and CDR2 from the germline V gene are LGHDT and YNNKEL (reference sequence). TCRdb redid the calling of the RT-PCR reads with MiXCR, one entry per CDR3 protein. This sample carries about 960,000 distinct CDR3 sequences, roughly 18% of them seen once, and the ten largest clones take 6%. This receptor was identified in a human donor who was either an allogeneic HSCT recipient or a stem cell or donor lymphocyte infusion donor (not recorded which). It is not recorded whose cells these are; they may come from a transplant donor. The sequenced sample was blood, either unsorted or a sorted T cell fraction (not recorded which). The rearrangement joins TRBV3-1 to TRBJ2-1, with 14 bases aligning to TRBD2. CDR3 in amino acids: CASSRGTSGSPITWFF. CDR3 DNA: TGTGCCAGCAGCCGAGGGACTAGCGGGAGCCCCATCACGTGGTTCTTC.